This T cell receptor (beta chain) was sequenced during a study of identical twins. General study findings and limits: Within monozygotic twins, out-of-frame TCR alpha sharing was underestimated by the models. Interpretation of the results relied on cross-sectional statistical analysis and not on following the same donors. Cord blood beta clonotypes that were abundant carried fewer insertions, and memory repertoires showed no such trend.

This clonotype was recorded many times. Antigen unknown. Germline-derived CDR1 and CDR2 are WSHSY and SAAADI. The CDR3 has 16 amino acids. V dropped 2 bases and J dropped 1 base, with 12 bases sitting between them. TCRdb re-derived calls from the 5' RACE reads in MiXCR, one entry per CDR3 protein. Of about 250,000 distinct CDR3 sequences in the sample, roughly 7.5% were seen once. The sample was also linked to a second study, of yellow fever vaccine responses in identical twins.

The gene calls are TRBV10-2 and TRBJ2-1; D is undetermined. The TCR comes from a young woman in good health. Input material: CD8+ T cells sorted from blood. The CDR3 DNA reads TGCGCCAGCAGTGAGGAGCATGGAATTTCCTACAATGAGCAGTTCTTC. As protein: CASSEEHGISYNEQFF.